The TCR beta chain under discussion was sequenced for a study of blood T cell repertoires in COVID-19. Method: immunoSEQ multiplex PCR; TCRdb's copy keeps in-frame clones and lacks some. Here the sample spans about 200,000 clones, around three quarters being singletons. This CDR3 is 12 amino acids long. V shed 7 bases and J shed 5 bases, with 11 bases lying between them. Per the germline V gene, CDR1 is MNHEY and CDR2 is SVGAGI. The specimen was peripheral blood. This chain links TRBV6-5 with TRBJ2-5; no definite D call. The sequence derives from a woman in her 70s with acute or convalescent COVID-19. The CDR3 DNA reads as TGTGCCAGCACCGCAACTCGGGAGACCCAGTACTTC. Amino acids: CASTATRETQYF.